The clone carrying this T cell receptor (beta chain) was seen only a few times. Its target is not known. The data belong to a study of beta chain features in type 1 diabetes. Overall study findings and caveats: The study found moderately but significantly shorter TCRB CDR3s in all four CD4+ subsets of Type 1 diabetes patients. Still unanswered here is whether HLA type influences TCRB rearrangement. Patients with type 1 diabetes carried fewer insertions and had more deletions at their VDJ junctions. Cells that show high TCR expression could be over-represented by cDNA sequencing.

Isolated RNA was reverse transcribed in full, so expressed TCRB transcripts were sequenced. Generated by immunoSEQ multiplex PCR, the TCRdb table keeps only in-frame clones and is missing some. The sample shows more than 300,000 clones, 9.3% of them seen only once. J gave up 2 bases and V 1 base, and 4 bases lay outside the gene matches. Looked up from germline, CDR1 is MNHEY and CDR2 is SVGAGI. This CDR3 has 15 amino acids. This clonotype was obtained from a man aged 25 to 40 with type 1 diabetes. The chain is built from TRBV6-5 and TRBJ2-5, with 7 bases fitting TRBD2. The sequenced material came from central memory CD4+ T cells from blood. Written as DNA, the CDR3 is TGTGCCAGCAGTTACTTGGCTAGCGGACAAGAGACCCAGTACTTC. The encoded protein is CASSYLASGQETQYF.